This T cell receptor beta chain was identified in a study of identifying expanded T cells in peripheral blood. CDR1 and CDR2 (germline): LNHDA, SQIVND (reference sequence). The V gene lost 7 bases and the J gene lost 6 bases, with 16 bases spanning the gap. This CDR3 has 14 residues. The protocol was immunoSEQ multiplex PCR, while the TCRdb copy is restricted to in-frame clones and leaves out a portion. This table has 100,000 to 150,000 clones, around 84% appearing once. This clonotype originated in a person aged 18 to 69 in good health. Material: blood. V usage is TRBV19 and J usage is TRBJ2-1; TRBD2 is a possible D gene (5 bases). The CDR3 is CASIRSAASNEQFF. For the CDR3, the DNA is TGTGCCAGTATAAGGTCAGCGGCAAGCAATGAGCAGTTCTTC.